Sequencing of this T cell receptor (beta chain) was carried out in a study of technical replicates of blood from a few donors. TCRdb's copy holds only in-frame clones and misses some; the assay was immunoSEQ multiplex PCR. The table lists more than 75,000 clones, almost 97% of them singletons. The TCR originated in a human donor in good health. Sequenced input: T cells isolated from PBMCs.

CDR3 amino acids: CASSLDGGNYGYTF. In DNA, the CDR3 is TGCGCCAGCAGCTTGGATGGCGGTAACTATGGCTACACCTTC. The rearrangement links TRBV5-1 to TRBJ1-2; the D is unclear. CDR1 is SGHRS and CDR2 is YFSETQ in the germline V gene. With 0 bases removed from V and 1 base from J, the gap between germline ends came to 7 bases. The CDR3 runs 14 residues.